Here is one T cell receptor (beta chain) with its context. The antigen is not known. This sample was included in a study of cytomegalovirus exposure and HLA in healthy donors. In the study overall: The approximately 610 first-cohort repertoires shared a platform with the approximately 130 validation repertoires, as reported in a later analysis. Findings and caveats of the study: It was approximately 150 TCR beta chains that were listed as cytomegalovirus-associated. The TCR clusters that emerged in the first cohort tended, a later analysis found, to co-occur in the roughly 120 validation repertoires.

Trimming removed 6 bases from V and 11 bases from J, with 22 bases in between. Looked up from germline, CDR1 is SGHTA and CDR2 is FQGNSA. CDR3 length: 14 amino acids. Sequenced by immunoSEQ multiplex PCR; TCRdb stores in-frame clones only, minus some. The sample contains about 65,000 clones, approximately 93% of which appear only once. Donors came from a validation cohort of approximately 110 subjects, distinct from the first 666-subject cohort. Sequencing was performed on PBMCs. This clonotype was obtained from a young man in good health and CMV-seropositive. This chain links TRBV7-2 with TRBJ1-1, with D perhaps matching TRBD1 (5 bases). The CDR3 spells CASSYRRDQGMAFF. DNA of the CDR3: TGTGCCAGCAGTTATCGTCGAGATCAGGGAATGGCTTTCTTT.